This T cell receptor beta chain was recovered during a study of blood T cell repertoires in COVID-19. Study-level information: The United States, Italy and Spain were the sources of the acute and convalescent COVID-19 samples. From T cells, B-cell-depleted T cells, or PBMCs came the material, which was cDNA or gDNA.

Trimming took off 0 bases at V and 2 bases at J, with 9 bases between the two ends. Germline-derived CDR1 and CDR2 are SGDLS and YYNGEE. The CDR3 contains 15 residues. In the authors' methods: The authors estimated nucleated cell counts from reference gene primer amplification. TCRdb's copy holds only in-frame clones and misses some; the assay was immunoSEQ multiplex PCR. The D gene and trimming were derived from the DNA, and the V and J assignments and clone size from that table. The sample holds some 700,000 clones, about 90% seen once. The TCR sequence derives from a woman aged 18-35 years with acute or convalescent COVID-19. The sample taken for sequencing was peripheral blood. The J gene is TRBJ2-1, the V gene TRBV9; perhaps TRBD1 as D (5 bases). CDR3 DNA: TGTGCCAGCAGCGTAGAAGGGGCCCCCTACAATGAGCAGTTCTTC. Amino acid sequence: CASSVEGAPYNEQFF.